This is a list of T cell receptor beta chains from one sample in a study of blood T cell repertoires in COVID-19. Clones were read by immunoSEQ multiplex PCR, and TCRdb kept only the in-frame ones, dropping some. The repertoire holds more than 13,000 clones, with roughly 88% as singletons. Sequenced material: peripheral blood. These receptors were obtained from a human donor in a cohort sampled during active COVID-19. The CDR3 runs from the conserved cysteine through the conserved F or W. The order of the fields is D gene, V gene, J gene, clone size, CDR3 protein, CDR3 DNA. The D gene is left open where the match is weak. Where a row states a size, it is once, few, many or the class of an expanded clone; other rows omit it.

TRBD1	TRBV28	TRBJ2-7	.	CASRVSGTGQDEQYF	TGTGCCAGCAGAGTATCCGGGACAGGGCAAGACGAGCAGTACTTC
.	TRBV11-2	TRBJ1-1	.	CASSLGGPWEVRLSEAFF	TGTGCCAGCAGCTTAGGAGGGCCTTGGGAGGTTAGATTGTCTGAAGCTTTCTTT
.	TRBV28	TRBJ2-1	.	CASSLGYGGDEQFF	TGTGCCAGCAGTTTAGGATACGGAGGCGATGAGCAGTTCTTC
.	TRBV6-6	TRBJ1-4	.	CASSYGGNEKLFF	TGTGCCAGCAGTTACGGAGGCAATGAAAAACTGTTTTTT
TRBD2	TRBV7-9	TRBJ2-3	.	CASSLGLAGVADTQYF	TGTGCCAGCAGCCTCGGACTAGCGGGAGTCGCAGATACGCAGTATTTT
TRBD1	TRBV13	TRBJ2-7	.	CASSRTGTGYEKPYEQYF	TGTGCCAGCAGCCGCACCGGGACAGGGTATGAAAAGCCCTACGAGCAGTACTTC
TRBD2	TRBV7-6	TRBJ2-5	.	CASSSGLAGSSPGYF	TGTGCCAGCAGTTCGGGACTAGCGGGGTCCTCCCCCGGTTACTTC
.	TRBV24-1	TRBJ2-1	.	CATRTGNSYNEEQFF	TGTGCCACCCGCACAGGGAACTCCTACAATGAAGAGCAGTTCTTC
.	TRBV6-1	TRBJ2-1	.	CASSEGGGANNEQFF	TGTGCCAGCAGTGAAGGAGGGGGAGCAAACAATGAGCAGTTCTTC
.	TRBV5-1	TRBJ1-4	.	CASRFAGEANEKLFF	TGCGCCAGCAGATTTGCCGGGGAGGCTAATGAAAAACTGTTTTTT
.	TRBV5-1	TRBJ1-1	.	CASSLSGFMNTEAFF	TGCGCCAGCAGCTTATCAGGGTTTATGAACACTGAAGCTTTCTTT
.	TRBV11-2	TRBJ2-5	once	CASSPRGGYQETQYF	TGTGCCAGCAGCCCGAGGGGGGGGTACCAAGAGACCCAGTACTTC
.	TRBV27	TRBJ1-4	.	CASSGGYTNNEKLFF	TGTGCCAGCAGTGGAGGATATACAAATAATGAAAAACTGTTTTTT
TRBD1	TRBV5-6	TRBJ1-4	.	CASSFGTGGTNEKLFF	TGTGCCAGCAGCTTCGGGACAGGGGGAACTAATGAAAAACTGTTTTTT
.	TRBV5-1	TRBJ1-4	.	CASSSTGSRGEKLFF	TGCGCCAGCAGCTCCACAGGGAGTAGAGGTGAAAAACTGTTTTTT
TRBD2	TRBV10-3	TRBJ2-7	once	CAISEGGGRAYEQYF	TGTGCCATCAGTGAAGGGGGCGGGAGGGCTTACGAGCAGTACTTC
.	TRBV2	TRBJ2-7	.	CASSAPVTYEQYF	TGTGCCAGCAGTGCCCCTGTAACCTACGAGCAGTACTTC
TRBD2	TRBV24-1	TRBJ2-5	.	CATSDPTRLAGGPETQYF	TGTGCCACCAGTGACCCCACGCGACTAGCGGGAGGGCCAGAGACCCAGTACTTC
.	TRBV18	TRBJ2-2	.	CASSPNSNANTGELFF	TGTGCCAGCTCACCCAACAGTAACGCGAACACCGGGGAGCTGTTTTTT
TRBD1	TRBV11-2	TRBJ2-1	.	CASSSGQGLFF	TGTGCCAGCAGCTCGGGACAGGGATTGTTCTTC
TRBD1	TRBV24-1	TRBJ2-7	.	CATSDFGQGAGEQYF	TGTGCCACCAGTGATTTCGGACAGGGGGCAGGCGAGCAGTACTTC
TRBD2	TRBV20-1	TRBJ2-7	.	CSASGNRGLAAYEQYF	TGCAGTGCTAGTGGGAACAGGGGACTAGCGGCATACGAGCAGTACTTC
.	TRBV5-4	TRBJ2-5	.	CASSLLNFQETQYF	TGTGCCAGCAGCTTGTTGAACTTTCAAGAGACCCAGTACTTC
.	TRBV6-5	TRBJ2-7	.	CASSPGLGEQYF	TGTGCCAGCAGTCCGGGACTGGGCGAGCAGTACTTC
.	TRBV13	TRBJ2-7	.	CASLRTLDSYEQYF	TGTGCCAGCCTCCGGACACTGGACTCCTACGAGCAGTACTTC
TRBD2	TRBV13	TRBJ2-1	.	CASSAGGREDEQFF	TGCGCCAGCAGCGCGGGGGGGCGGGAAGATGAGCAGTTCTTC
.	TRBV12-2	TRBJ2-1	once	CASRMGQGRNEQFF	TGTGCAAGTCGCATGGGACAGGGACGCAATGAGCAGTTCTTC
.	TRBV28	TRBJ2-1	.	CASSLPPWRESSYNEQFF	TGTGCCAGCAGTTTACCCCCCTGGAGAGAAAGCTCCTACAATGAGCAGTTCTTC
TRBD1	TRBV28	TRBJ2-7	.	CASSPSGTGVYEQYF	TGTGCCAGCAGTCCTTCCGGGACAGGGGTCTACGAGCAGTACTTC
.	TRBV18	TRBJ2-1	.	CASSPSKVQYNEQFF	TGTGCCAGCTCGCCATCCAAGGTACAGTACAATGAGCAGTTCTTC
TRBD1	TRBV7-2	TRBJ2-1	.	CASSLDGTGVGEQFF	TGTGCCAGCAGCTTAGACGGGACAGGGGTAGGTGAGCAGTTCTTC
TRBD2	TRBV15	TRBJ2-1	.	CATSRTGGLAGVGEQFF	TGTGCCACCAGCAGAACCGGAGGACTAGCGGGAGTGGGGGAGCAGTTCTTC
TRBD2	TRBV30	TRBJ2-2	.	CAWSIAVAGTTGELFF	TGTGCCTGGAGTATCGCGGTAGCGGGAACTACCGGGGAGCTGTTTTTT
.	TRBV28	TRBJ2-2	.	CASSLSPEAGELFF	TGTGCCAGCAGTTTAAGCCCCGAGGCCGGGGAGCTGTTTTTT
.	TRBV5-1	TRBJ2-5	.	CASSQTTGQETQYF	TGCGCCAGCAGCCAGACAACAGGCCAAGAGACCCAGTACTTC
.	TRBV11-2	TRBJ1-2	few	CASSLNGYYGYTF	TGTGCCAGCAGCTTAAACGGGTACTATGGCTACACCTTC
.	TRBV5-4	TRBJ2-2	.	CASSLGPLANTGELFF	TGTGCCAGCAGCTTGGGTCCACTAGCGAACACCGGGGAGCTGTTTTTT
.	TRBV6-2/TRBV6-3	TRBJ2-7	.	CASSYSDSINYEQYF	TGTGCCAGCAGTTACTCCGACAGCATTAACTACGAGCAGTACTTC
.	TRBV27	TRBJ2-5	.	CASSLSRTHWAQYF	TGTGCCAGCAGTTTATCCCGGACACACTGGGCCCAGTACTTC
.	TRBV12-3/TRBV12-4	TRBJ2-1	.	CASSGSSYNEQFF	TGTGCCAGCAGTGGGAGCTCCTACAATGAGCAGTTCTTC
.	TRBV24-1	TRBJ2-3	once	CATSLATDTQYF	TGTGCCACCAGTTTGGCCACAGATACGCAGTATTTT
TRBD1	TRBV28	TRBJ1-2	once	CASSLGGQGRGYTF	TGTGCCAGCAGTTTGGGAGGACAGGGTCGAGGCTACACCTTC
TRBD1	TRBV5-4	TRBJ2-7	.	CARTPRDSFPYEQYF	TGTGCCAGGACCCCACGGGACAGTTTTCCCTACGAGCAGTACTTC